This T cell receptor beta chain was recorded in a study of OX40 agonist ivuxolimab in advanced cancers. At the level of the study: It was ivuxolimab, an agonistic anti-OX40 (CD134) antibody, that patients were treated with. The study, taken as a whole, reports: What antigens the expanded peripheral T cells recognized was never established. Within 6 weeks, CD4+ and CD8+ blood T cells expanded clonally at 0.1 to 3.0 mg/kg.

Patients with a history of autoimmune disease or on systemic immunosuppression were excluded. The table came from immunoSEQ multiplex PCR; TCRdb's copy has only in-frame clones and leaves some out. The profile shows about 80,000 clones, 88% of them singletons. Only a few counts were recorded for this clone. As yet, its antigen is unknown. The CDR3 extends over 15 amino acids. The germline V and J ends were trimmed by 2 bases and 6 bases, with 16 bases remaining between them. Germline V gene lookup returns CDR1 KGHSH and CDR2 LQKENI. This TCR derives from an adult with an advanced solid tumor such as melanoma, head and neck, liver or kidney cancer. This specimen consisted of CD4+ or CD8+ T cells sorted from blood, obtained in a trial of the OX40 agonist ivuxolimab. This chain connects TRBV18 to TRBJ1-1; tentative D call: TRBD1 (5 bases). CDR3: CASSPAGTTGAEAFF. CDR3 sequence (DNA): TGTGCCAGCTCACCAGCCGGGACGACGGGCGCTGAAGCTTTCTTT.